This is a list of T cell receptor beta chains from one sample in a study of identifying expanded T cells in peripheral blood. Clones were sequenced by immunoSEQ multiplex PCR, and TCRdb holds only the in-frame ones, with some missing. This sample has tens of thousands of clones, with less than 90% found just once. The material sequenced was blood. Receptors originate from a person aged 18 to 70 in good health. Both conserved end residues are part of each CDR3. A D gene is named only where the DNA matches it firmly. Expanded clones are given a class, and other clones once, few, many or no size at all.

v_call	d_call	clone_size	j_call	cdr3_nt	cdr3_aa
TRBV6-6	NA	NA	TRBJ1-5	TGTGCCAGCAGTTACCCCCGGACAGACACTGATCAGCCCCAGCATTTT	CASSYPRTDTDQPQHF
TRBV5-3	TRBD2	NA	TRBJ2-5	TGTGCCAGAAGCTCGCCGGGGGGCGGGAGGATCGAGACCCAGTACTTC	CARSSPGGGRIETQYF
TRBV18	TRBD1	NA	TRBJ2-7	TGTGCCAGCTCACCGAGACAGGGGCCCTACGAGCAGTACTTC	CASSPRQGPYEQYF
TRBV7-2	NA	NA	TRBJ2-7	TGTGCCAGCAGCTTAGATCAAGCATTCTACGAGCAGTACTTC	CASSLDQAFYEQYF
TRBV27	TRBD2	NA	TRBJ2-1	TGTGCCAGCAGGACACCACGGACTAGCGGGAGTCGGTTCAGTTACAATGAGCAGTTCTTC	CASRTPRTSGSRFSYNEQFF
TRBV6-1	NA	many	TRBJ2-4	TGTGCCAGCAGTAACCACGGGGGCATTCAGTACTTC	CASSNHGGIQYF
TRBV25-1	NA	NA	TRBJ2-3	TGTGCCAGCAGTGGACGAGGGGACACAGATACGCAGTATTTT	CASSGRGDTDTQYF
TRBV4-2	NA	NA	TRBJ2-6	TGTGCCAGCAGCCAAGGCAGCCCTGGGGCCAACGTCCTGACTTTC	CASSQGSPGANVLTF
TRBV5-6	TRBD1	NA	TRBJ1-2	TGTGCCAGCAGCATCTCCGGGACAGGCTATGGCTACACCTTC	CASSISGTGYGYTF
TRBV2	NA	NA	TRBJ1-1	TGTGCCAGCAGGGGCGACGGGACCCTTCGGGCTTTCTTT	CASRGDGTLRAFF
TRBV19	NA	once	TRBJ2-6	TGTGCCAGTAGCATGGGAGACAGGTTACGGGGAGGGGCCAACGTCCTGACTTTC	CASSMGDRLRGGANVLTF
TRBV5-1	NA	NA	TRBJ2-1	TGCGCCAGCAGCTTAGCTACTGAGCAGTTCTTC	CASSLATEQFF
TRBV27	TRBD1	NA	TRBJ2-2	TGTGCCAGCGGCCTGACAGGGATCTCCATTTACGGGGAGCTGTTTTTT	CASGLTGISIYGELFF
TRBV19	TRBD2	NA	TRBJ2-1	TGTGCCAGTAGTATCTGGACTAGCGGCCTTGGCAATGAGCAGTTCTTC	CASSIWTSGLGNEQFF
TRBV29-1	TRBD2	NA	TRBJ2-1	TGCAGCTCCGTGGGACTAGCGGGAGTGAGTGAGCAGTTCTTC	CSSVGLAGVSEQFF
TRBV28	NA	NA	TRBJ2-7	TGTGCCAGCAGTTTATTGTCCTCCCCCTCCTACGAGCAGTACTTC	CASSLLSSPSYEQYF
TRBV4-3	TRBD2	NA	TRBJ2-6	TGCGCCAGCAGCCAACTGGGCCGGGGGGCTGGGGCCAACGTCCTGACTTTC	CASSQLGRGAGANVLTF
TRBV4-3	NA	NA	TRBJ2-1	TGCGCCAGCAGCCAAGGACAGGGACTAGGGAATGAGCAGTTCTTC	CASSQGQGLGNEQFF
TRBV6-5	TRBD2	NA	TRBJ2-7	TGTGCCAGCAGTAGCGGGGGCTCCTACGAGCAGTACTTC	CASSSGGSYEQYF
TRBV19	TRBD1	NA	TRBJ2-2	TGTGCCAGTGGGACTGGGGGCGGGACAGGGGACACCGGGGAGCTGTTTTTT	CASGTGGGTGDTGELFF
TRBV18	NA	NA	TRBJ1-5	TGTGCCAGCTCCCGGGATTATAGCAATCAGCCCCAGCATTTT	CASSRDYSNQPQHF
TRBV19	NA	NA	TRBJ2-3	TGTGCCAGTAGTCCCGGGCCGAAGAGGGATACGCAGTATTTT	CASSPGPKRDTQYF
TRBV7-9	NA	NA	TRBJ2-2	TGTGCCAGCAGCTTAGAAGTCTCTCTAGCCGGGGAGCTGTTTTTT	CASSLEVSLAGELFF
TRBV7-3	TRBD1	NA	TRBJ2-5	TGTGCCAGCAGCTTACCGGGACAGGGGGACCAAGAGACCCAGTACTTC	CASSLPGQGDQETQYF
TRBV6-1	NA	NA	TRBJ2-5	TGTGCCAGCAGTGAACTGAGGGAGACCCAGTACTTC	CASSELRETQYF
TRBV27	NA	NA	TRBJ1-2	TGTGCCAGCAGTTTTCGGACAGATTTGGGCTATGGCTACACCTTC	CASSFRTDLGYGYTF
TRBV7-3	NA	NA	TRBJ2-6	TGTGCCAGCAGCTTAAAGCCCCCCGGGGGGCAGGGAAAAATCGTTTCTGGGGCCAACGTCCTGACTTTC	CASSLKPPGGQGKIVSGANVLTF
TRBV7-9	NA	NA	TRBJ2-1	TGTGCCAGCAGCCCTAGAGGTCGGCCCGACAATGAGCAGTTCTTC	CASSPRGRPDNEQFF
TRBV19	TRBD1	NA	TRBJ2-1	TGTGCCAGTAGTATGACAGGGGGCTTCGAGGTTAATGAGCAGTTCTTC	CASSMTGGFEVNEQFF
TRBV4-3	NA	NA	TRBJ2-3	TGCGCCAGCAGCCAAGGAGCGGCCGACACAGATACGCAGTATTTT	CASSQGAADTDTQYF
TRBV7-2	NA	few	TRBJ1-2	TGTGCCAGCAGCTTCCGGGACAACTATGGCTACACCTTC	CASSFRDNYGYTF
TRBV7-9	NA	NA	TRBJ2-2	TGTGCCAGCAGCTTAAGGGATAACACCGGGGAGCTGTTTTTT	CASSLRDNTGELFF
TRBV7-6	TRBD1	NA	TRBJ1-5	TGTGCCAGCGCAGGGGGCCCCCATCAGCCCCAGCATTTT	CASAGGPHQPQHF
TRBV27	TRBD1	NA	TRBJ2-7	TGTGCCAGCAGGCGGACAGGGGGCTCCTACGAGCAGTACTTC	CASRRTGGSYEQYF
TRBV28	NA	NA	TRBJ2-6	TGTGCCAGCAGTGCCACAAACAAGGCCCGGGGGGCCAACGTCCTGACTTTC	CASSATNKARGANVLTF
TRBV19	TRBD1	NA	TRBJ1-1	TGTGCCAGTAGTATAGACCACGGGACAGGTGAAGCTTTCTTT	CASSIDHGTGEAFF
TRBV19	NA	few	TRBJ1-1	TGTGCCAGTAGTACTGGACCGAACCTCCCTGAAGCTTTCTTT	CASSTGPNLPEAFF
TRBV30	TRBD1	few	TRBJ2-6	TGTGCCTGGATCAAACCGGGACAGGGAACCTCTGGGGCCAACGTCCTGACTTTC	CAWIKPGQGTSGANVLTF
TRBV7-2	TRBD1	few	TRBJ2-3	TGTGCCAGCAGCTCCGGAAGCGGGACAGGGAGAGGGGCCACAGATACGCAGTATTTT	CASSSGSGTGRGATDTQYF
TRBV13	NA	once	TRBJ2-7	TGTGCCAGCAGCTTGGGCAGGTACGAGCAGTACTTC	CASSLGRYEQYF
TRBV7-2	NA	few	TRBJ2-2	TGTGCCAGCAGCTCCCGGGGTACCGGGGAGCTGTTTTTT	CASSSRGTGELFF
TRBV20-1	NA	NA	TRBJ2-7	TGCAGTGCTAGAGATCCCCCCGAGCAGTACTTC	CSARDPPEQYF
TRBV10-3	NA	NA	TRBJ1-1	TGTGCCACCCGACCGGGTAGGGAGCGGAACACTGAAGCTTTCTTT	CATRPGRERNTEAFF